The 23 T cell receptor beta chains below all came from one sample that was sequenced in a study of shared clonotypes between healthy human individuals. This table comes from immunoSEQ multiplex PCR, and its TCRdb copy is limited to in-frame clones, with some not included. The data show 2,500,000 or so clones, around nine tenths seen once. Sample: naive CD4+ T cells sorted from blood. Regarding subset: CD45RA+ positively selected. Receptors originate from a man aged 18 to 29 in good health.

The chain couples TRBV2 to TRBJ2-1, with D maybe TRBD1 (5 bases). The V end was cut by 3 bases, the J end by 7 bases, with 16 bases between. The CDR3 consists of 15 residues. The germline V gene encodes CDR1 SNHLY and CDR2 FYNNEI. CDR3 bases: TGTGCCAGCAGTGACAGGGCATGGGAAAAAAATGAGCAGTTCTTC. Translating gives CASSDRAWEKNEQFF.

The chain couples TRBV6-5 to TRBJ1-2; unclear D gene. Deletions cut 5 bases from V and 6 bases from J, with 13 bases between. The CDR3 totals 13 residues. Per the germline V gene, CDR1 is MNHEY and CDR2 is SVGAGI. Here the CDR3 reads CASSRGNADGYTF. The CDR3 region has the DNA TGTGCCAGCAGTCGGGGTAACGCCGATGGCTACACCTTC.

The V call is TRBV10-1, the J call TRBJ2-3; TRBD2 matches 8 bases. The junction had 3 bases not matched to a gene; V was cut back by 1 base and J by 3 bases. The CDR3 consists of 15 residues. The germline gives CDR1 WNHNN, CDR2 SYGVQD (reference sequence). The CDR3 nucleotides read TGCGCCAGCAGTGAGTTGGTAGCGGGGACAGATACGCAGTATTTT. This encodes CASSELVAGTDTQYF.

The rearrangement joins TRBV6-5 to TRBJ2-1; perhaps TRBD1 as D (5 bases). Trimming shortened V by 0 bases and J by 10 bases, and 16 bases separated the two germline ends. Germline-derived CDR1 and CDR2 are MNHEY and SVGAGI. The CDR3 sequence is 15 residues long. CDR3 sequence: CASSYSGPTQVEQFF. DNA of the CDR3: TGTGCCAGCAGTTACTCGGGGCCTACGCAGGTGGAGCAGTTCTTC.

V and J are TRBV4-2 and TRBJ1-2; no clear D. V lost 0 bases to trimming and J lost 8 bases, with 19 bases between them. This CDR3 region has 16 residues. Germline V lookup: CDR1 LGHNA, CDR2 YNFKEQ. CDR3 DNA sequence: TGTGCCAGCAGCCAAGATCCAGCGGTGAGGTTATGGGGCTACACCTTC. Protein: CASSQDPAVRLWGYTF.

The chain links TRBV20-1 to TRBJ2-7, with TRBD2 matching over 7 bases. Germline V gene sequence: CDR1 DFQATT, CDR2 SNEGSKA (reference sequence). The CDR3 length is 11 residues. J lost 6 bases, V lost 6 bases, and 5 bases had no gene match. CDR3: CSAPTGGEQYF. CDR3 in DNA: TGCAGTGCCCCGACGGGAGGCGAGCAGTACTTC.

The genes are TRBV6-5 and TRBJ1-2; the D is unclear. Germline CDR1 is MNHEY and CDR2 is SVGAGI. V shed 6 bases and J shed 2 bases, with 10 bases lying between them. The CDR3 is made up of 13 amino acids. For the CDR3, the DNA is TGTGCCAGCAGACCCGACGGCAACTATGGCTACACCTTC. Protein sequence: CASRPDGNYGYTF.

Details on this clone: Within the sample, other DNA sequences also encode this same CDR3. The chain combines TRBV10-3 with TRBJ1-3, with D hard to call. The V gene's germline CDR1 is ENHRY and CDR2 SYGVKD. This CDR3 spans 15 amino acids. V shed 3 bases and J shed 0 bases, with 9 bases lying between them. CDR3 nucleotides: TGTGCCATCAGTGATGATGCCGGCTCTGGAAACACCATATATTTT. This codes for CAISDDAGSGNTIYF.

The chain combines TRBV27 with TRBJ1-2, with a weak D call TRBD1 (5 bases). The germline CDR1 and CDR2 sequences are MNHEY and SMNVEV (reference sequence). V was cut by 6 bases and J by 5 bases, with 13 bases left in between. The CDR3 covers 13 residues. CDR3 in amino acids: CASRPRREYGYTF. The CDR3, as DNA: TGTGCCAGCAGACCCCGCAGGGAGTATGGCTACACCTTC.

The rearrangement joins TRBV2 to TRBJ2-5, with D tentatively TRBD1 or TRBD2 (5 bases each). V gave up 7 bases and J gave up 5 bases, with 11 bases separating them. Per the germline V gene, CDR1 is SNHLY and CDR2 is FYNNEI. This CDR3 comprises 12 residues. The CDR3 reads CASKGWGETQYF. CDR3 coding DNA: TGTGCCAGCAAGGGCTGGGGGGAGACCCAGTACTTC. Full variable domain (missing parts from reference TRBV2 and TRBJ2-5): EPEVTQTPSHQVTQMGQEVILRCVPISNHLYFYWYRQILGQKVEFLVSFYNNEISEKSEIFDDQFSVERPDGSNFTLKIRSTKLEDSAMYFCASKGWGETQYFGPGTRLLVL.

In this sample, this clone turned up once. This sample includes further DNA sequences coding for the same CDR3. The rearrangement uses TRBV6-5 and TRBJ1-6; 7 positions match TRBD1. Germline assignment: CDR1 MNHEY and CDR2 SVGAGI. The CDR3 sequence is 15 residues long. The trim removed 4 bases at V and 4 bases at J, leaving 4 bases unmatched. The CDR3 reads CASSFDREYNSPLHF. In DNA form, the CDR3 reads TGTGCCAGCAGTTTCGACAGGGAGTATAATTCACCCCTCCACTTT.

This clone has just one count. This rearrangement joins TRBV10-2 to TRBJ2-7, with 9 bases aligning to TRBD1. The germline V gene has CDR1 WSHSY and CDR2 SAAADI. V lost 6 bases, J lost 7 bases, and 4 bases stayed unmatched. This CDR3 region has 12 residues. The CDR3 sequence: CASRTGGEEQYF. The CDR3 nucleotides are TGCGCCAGCAGAACAGGGGGCGAGGAGCAGTACTTC.

The V and J genes are TRBV11-3 and TRBJ1-1, with D hard to call. V lost 3 bases to trimming and J lost 1 base, with 6 bases between them. This CDR3 has 13 residues. Germline values: CDR1 SGHNT, CDR2 YENEEA. Here the CDR3 reads CASSFPGNTEAFF. CDR3 DNA: TGTGCCAGCAGCTTCCCCGGGAACACTGAAGCTTTCTTT.

This chain uses TRBV6-6 with TRBJ2-7; 9 nucleotides align to TRBD1. Trimming took 6 bases from V and 12 from J; bases not matched to a gene: 6. This CDR3 comprises 11 residues. The germline V gene has CDR1 MNHNY and CDR2 SVGAGI (reference sequence). Here the CDR3 DNA reads TGTGCCAGCAGCTTGGACAGGGGATGGTACTTC. Amino acids: CASSLDRGWYF.

This chain uses TRBV5-1 with TRBJ2-7, with unresolved D. Trimming left V 0 bases short and J 10 bases short, with 11 bases between. This CDR3 comprises 12 residues. Germline V gene data show CDR1 as SGHRS and CDR2 as YFSETQ. The CDR3 DNA reads TGCGCCAGCAGCTTGGAAGGCGGCCCTCAGTACTTC. Its translation: CASSLEGGPQYF.

The V call is TRBV30, the J call TRBJ2-1; TRBD2 is a possible D gene (6 bases). This CDR3 spans 12 amino acids. V shed 5 bases and J shed 6 bases, with 11 bases lying between them. Germline CDR1 and CDR2: GTSNPN and SVGIG (reference sequence). CDR3 coding DNA: TGTGCCTGGGGCTCTAGCGCCAATGAGCAGTTCTTC. Protein: CAWGSSANEQFF. Full variable domain (rest looked up from reference TRBV30 and TRBJ2-1): SQTIHQWPATLVQPVGSPLSLECTVEGTSNPNLYWYRQAAGRGLQLLFYSVGIGQISSEVPQNLSASRPQDRQFILSSKKLLLSDSGFYLCAWGSSANEQFFGPGTRLTVL.

This rearrangement joins TRBV7-2 to TRBJ2-5; 7 positions match TRBD1. This CDR3 spans 13 amino acids. After removal of 5 bases from V and 5 bases from J, the junction contained 5 bases not matched to a gene. CDR1 and CDR2 from the germline V gene are SGHTA and FQGNSA. CDR3 sequence reads: CASSTGARETQYF. The CDR3 nucleotides are TGTGCCAGCAGCACAGGGGCCCGGGAGACCCAGTACTTC.

The gene calls are TRBV5-1 and TRBJ1-4; D is undetermined. The germline V and J ends were trimmed by 3 bases and 6 bases, with 12 bases remaining between them. Germline loops: CDR1 SGHRS, CDR2 YFSETQ. The CDR3 totals 14 residues. CDR3 residues: CASSWGGDDEKLFF. DNA for the CDR3: TGCGCCAGCAGCTGGGGTGGAGATGATGAAAAACTGTTTTTT.

This chain uses TRBV19 with TRBJ1-1; no firm D call. Trimming removed 5 bases at V and 0 bases at J, with 13 bases between. The germline V gene has CDR1 LNHDA and CDR2 SQIVND (reference sequence). There are 15 residues in the CDR3. The DNA of the CDR3 is TGTGCCAGTAGTGCAGTACAGACCATGAACACTGAAGCTTTCTTT. This translates into CASSAVQTMNTEAFF.

This clone was detected only once. The identical CDR3 is also encoded by other nucleotide sequences in the sample. The V and J genes are TRBV5-1 and TRBJ2-7; D not resolved. This CDR3 region has 13 residues. Germline CDR1 and CDR2: SGHRS and YFSETQ. V shed 0 bases and J shed 4 bases, with 8 bases lying between them. Here the CDR3 DNA reads TGCGCCAGCAGCTTGGGTGGTGGGTACGAGCAGTACTTC. This gives the protein CASSLGGGYEQYF.

Note on this clone: Distinct nucleotide sequences in the sample also encode this CDR3. This sequence joins TRBV11-2 and TRBJ2-7; D not certain. V lost 1 base to trimming and J lost 0 bases, with 7 bases between them. Germline CDR1 and CDR2: SGHAT and FQNNGV. CDR3 length equals 14 residues. The CDR3: CASSLGVGSYEQYF. DNA of the CDR3: TGTGCCAGCAGCTTAGGAGTAGGCTCCTACGAGCAGTACTTC.

As concerns this clone: In the same sample, other DNA sequences code for this CDR3. The V gene is TRBV6-1, the J gene TRBJ1-5, with no clear D. The V end lost 2 bases, the J end lost 5 bases, and 4 bases lay between the germline ends. Germline CDR1 is MNHNS and CDR2 is SASEGT. This CDR3 contains 12 residues. The CDR3 DNA is TGTGCCAGCAGTGAATCTCATCAGCCCCAGCATTTT. Residues: CASSESHQPQHF.

The chain uses TRBV21-1 and TRBJ2-7; no DNA check was done on the table's D call, TRBD2. TRBV21-1 is a pseudogene segment. This CDR3 spans 21 amino acids. CDR3 region: CASSIYRRRASGGRPVSEQYF. The CDR3 bases are TGTGCCAGCAGCATTTATCGGCGCCGTGCGAGCGGGGGCAGACCAGTTTCGGAGCAGTACTTC.